This TCR beta chain appears in the sequencing data of a study of read filtering for tumor transcriptome and immune sequencing. Background on the study: Transcriptome libraries were built from DNase-treated RNA.

This library used approximately 390 ng RNA and molecular barcoded adaptors spanning alpha/delta and beta/gamma chains. TCRdb passed the reads through MiXCR, listing each CDR3 protein once. The data contain 50,000 to 65,000 distinct CDR3 sequences, roughly a fifth of them singletons. Study results and caveats: Dropping single-read clonotypes raised IR-seq and RNA-seq shared-clonotype correlation.

Remarks on this clonotype: The target antigen is unknown.

This CDR3 is 15 amino acids long. The V gene's germline CDR1 is SGHAT and CDR2 FQNNGV. Trimming shortened V by 2 bases and J by 1 base, and 9 bases separated the two germline ends. Sequenced input: a population of CD138-negative cells sorted from bone marrow. The receptor was isolated from a donor aged 40 or over with multiple myeloma. The gene calls are TRBV11-2 and TRBJ1-5, with D possibly being TRBD1 (5 bases). Written as DNA, the CDR3 is TGTGCCAGCAGCTTAAACAGGTGGAGCAATCAGCCCCAGCATTTT. It is translated as CASSLNRWSNQPQHF.